This TCR beta chain was captured by sequencing in a study of CD8+ T cells in alopecia areata. Germline lookup yields CDR1 SQVTM and CDR2 ANQGSEA. The germline V and J ends were trimmed by 3 bases and 5 bases, with 4 bases remaining between them. The CDR3 is 10 residues long. About this clone itself: Other DNA sequences from this sample encode an identical CDR3 as well.

Extraction and reverse transcription of RNA yielded cDNA as the sequencing template. Using immunoSEQ multiplex PCR, the repertoire was profiled, and TCRdb retains in-frame clones only, with some absent. The sample carries approximately 150,000 clones, around 62% recorded once. Sequencing was done on a sample of CD8+ T cells sorted from blood. This receptor was identified in a human donor in good health. This chain uses TRBV29-1 with TRBJ1-2; no firm D call. This chain's CDR3 is CSVDEYGYTF. CDR3 DNA sequence: TGCAGCGTTGACGAGTATGGCTACACCTTC.